This is a list of T cell receptor beta chains from one sample in a study of T cells in Graves' hyperthyroidism and ophthalmopathy. TCRdb analysed the multiplex PCR reads with MiXCR anew, one entry per CDR3 protein. Of roughly 300,000 distinct CDR3 sequences detected, around 14% appear once; the ten largest clones hold around 24%. Sequences were obtained from blood. Receptors originate from a woman aged 25 to 39 with Graves' hyperthyroidism. The CDR3 runs from the conserved cysteine through the conserved F or W. The order of the fields is clone size, D gene, J gene, V gene, CDR3 protein, CDR3 DNA. D genes are given only for firm matches. Size is omitted from some rows. Given values are once, few, many or a class for expanded clones.

clone_size: -; d_call: TRBD1; j_call: TRBJ1-6; v_call: TRBV30; cdr3_aa: CAWSVSAGGLGSPLHF; cdr3_nt: TGTGCCTGGAGTGTGTCGGCAGGGGGCCTTGGGTCACCCCTCCACTTT
clone_size: few; d_call: -; j_call: TRBJ2-2; v_call: TRBV7-9; cdr3_aa: CASSAGQTYTGELFF; cdr3_nt: TGTGCCAGCAGCGCAGGACAGACCTACACCGGGGAGCTGTTTTTT
clone_size: many; d_call: -; j_call: TRBJ2-5; v_call: TRBV12-3/TRBV12-4; cdr3_aa: CASSRAGRETQYF; cdr3_nt: TGTGCCAGCAGTCGGGCAGGGCGGGAGACCCAGTACTTC
clone_size: many; d_call: -; j_call: TRBJ2-5; v_call: TRBV11-2; cdr3_aa: CASSSPLGPQTQYF; cdr3_nt: TGTGCCAGCAGCTCACCCCTTGGGCCCCAGACCCAGTACTTC
clone_size: many; d_call: -; j_call: TRBJ1-2; v_call: TRBV28; cdr3_aa: CASSELKDGYGYTF; cdr3_nt: TGTGCCAGCAGCGAACTGAAGGACGGCTATGGCTACACCTTC
clone_size: many; d_call: TRBD2; j_call: TRBJ2-1; v_call: TRBV6-2/TRBV6-3; cdr3_aa: CASSNLAGKYNEQFF; cdr3_nt: TGTGCCAGCAGTAACCTAGCGGGGAAGTACAATGAGCAGTTCTTC
clone_size: few; d_call: -; j_call: TRBJ1-5; v_call: TRBV12-3/TRBV12-4; cdr3_aa: CASSFVAGSNQPQHF; cdr3_nt: TGTGCCAGCAGTTTCGTCGCGGGTAGCAATCAGCCCCAGCATTTT
clone_size: many; d_call: TRBD1; j_call: TRBJ2-7; v_call: TRBV20-1; cdr3_aa: CSARQGAEQYF; cdr3_nt: TGCAGTGCTAGACAGGGGGCCGAGCAGTACTTC
clone_size: many; d_call: -; j_call: TRBJ2-7; v_call: TRBV6-5; cdr3_aa: CASSYSVRDTYEQYF; cdr3_nt: TGTGCCAGCAGCTACTCAGTACGGGATACCTACGAGCAGTACTTC
clone_size: -; d_call: -; j_call: TRBJ1-1; v_call: TRBV18; cdr3_aa: CASSPGILNTEAFF; cdr3_nt: TGTGCCAGCTCACCAGGGATATTGAACACTGAAGCTTTCTTT
clone_size: -; d_call: -; j_call: TRBJ1-5; v_call: TRBV20-1; cdr3_aa: CSARPTASNQPQHF; cdr3_nt: TGCAGTGCTAGGCCGACCGCGAGCAATCAGCCCCAGCATTTT
clone_size: once; d_call: -; j_call: TRBJ2-3; v_call: TRBV12-3/TRBV12-4; cdr3_aa: CASSLGVRTDTQYF; cdr3_nt: TGTGCCAGCAGTCTTGGGGTCCGCACAGATACGCAGTATTTT
clone_size: few; d_call: -; j_call: TRBJ1-2; v_call: TRBV27; cdr3_aa: CASSSRQSYGYTF; cdr3_nt: TGTGCCAGCAGCAGTAGACAGAGTTATGGCTACACCTTC
clone_size: -; d_call: TRBD2; j_call: TRBJ2-1; v_call: TRBV20-1; cdr3_aa: CSANQLADYNEQFF; cdr3_nt: TGCAGTGCTAATCAACTAGCGGACTACAATGAGCAGTTCTTC
clone_size: many; d_call: TRBD1; j_call: TRBJ1-2; v_call: TRBV2; cdr3_aa: CASSGTGAYRSGYTF; cdr3_nt: TGTGCCAGCTCCGGGACAGGGGCGTATCGTAGTGGCTACACCTTC
clone_size: many; d_call: -; j_call: TRBJ2-7; v_call: TRBV27; cdr3_aa: CASSSLRDPYEQYF; cdr3_nt: TGTGCCAGCAGTTCGCTCAGGGATCCCTACGAGCAGTACTTC
clone_size: many; d_call: -; j_call: TRBJ1-3; v_call: TRBV9; cdr3_aa: CASSPRTSSGNTIYF; cdr3_nt: TGTGCCAGCAGCCCACGGACGAGCTCTGGAAACACCATATATTTT
clone_size: few; d_call: -; j_call: TRBJ2-7; v_call: TRBV2; cdr3_aa: CARSGHRRYQQYF; cdr3_nt: TGTGCCAGATCGGGACACCGGCGGTACCAGCAGTACTTC
clone_size: few; d_call: TRBD1; j_call: TRBJ1-2; v_call: TRBV6-1; cdr3_aa: CASSYRPTGVIWYGYTF; cdr3_nt: TGTGCCAGCAGTTATCGCCCGACAGGGGTGATTTGGTATGGCTACACCTTC
clone_size: few; d_call: TRBD1; j_call: TRBJ2-3; v_call: TRBV27; cdr3_aa: CASSLLGTGSRDTQYF; cdr3_nt: TGTGCCAGCAGTTTACTCGGGACAGGGTCGAGGGATACGCAGTATTTT
clone_size: -; d_call: -; j_call: TRBJ1-2; v_call: TRBV27; cdr3_aa: CASSSALTGYGYTF; cdr3_nt: TGTGCCAGCAGTTCCGCCCTGACAGGCTATGGCTACACCTTC
clone_size: -; d_call: TRBD2; j_call: TRBJ2-2; v_call: TRBV10-3; cdr3_aa: CASRTSGKTGELFF; cdr3_nt: TGTGCCAGCAGGACTAGCGGGAAGACCGGGGAGCTGTTTTTT
clone_size: many; d_call: TRBD2; j_call: TRBJ2-5; v_call: TRBV20-1; cdr3_aa: CSARRTSGHSSLQETQYF; cdr3_nt: TGCAGTGCTAGACGTACTAGCGGGCACTCTAGCCTACAAGAGACCCAGTACTTC
clone_size: -; d_call: -; j_call: TRBJ1-1; v_call: TRBV28; cdr3_aa: CPGKGLAFF; cdr3_nt: TGTCCCGGGAAGGGGCTTGCTTTCTTT
clone_size: many; d_call: -; j_call: TRBJ1-1; v_call: TRBV6-1; cdr3_aa: CASSSMAGRPEAFF; cdr3_nt: TGTGCCAGCAGTTCCATGGCGGGTAGACCTGAAGCTTTCTTT
clone_size: -; d_call: -; j_call: TRBJ2-3; v_call: TRBV29-1; cdr3_aa: CSVVQPSTDTQYF; cdr3_nt: TGCAGCGTTGTACAGCCTTCGACAGATACGCAGTATTTT
clone_size: few; d_call: -; j_call: TRBJ1-5; v_call: TRBV19; cdr3_aa: CASSLGHEILGNQPQHF; cdr3_nt: TGTGCCAGTAGTCTGGGACACGAAATTCTCGGCAATCAGCCCCAGCATTTT
clone_size: many; d_call: TRBD1; j_call: TRBJ2-5; v_call: TRBV6-1; cdr3_aa: CASRRGPGQGKETQYF; cdr3_nt: TGTGCCAGCAGGAGGGGACCGGGACAGGGGAAAGAGACCCAGTACTTC
clone_size: few; d_call: -; j_call: TRBJ1-2; v_call: TRBV30; cdr3_aa: CAWSVYERWDYTF; cdr3_nt: TGTGCCTGGAGTGTATATGAGAGGTGGGATTACACCTTC
clone_size: many; d_call: TRBD2; j_call: TRBJ2-1; v_call: TRBV11-2; cdr3_aa: CASSPRLASNNEQFF; cdr3_nt: TGTGCCAGCAGCCCGCGACTAGCGAGTAACAATGAGCAGTTCTTC
clone_size: many; d_call: -; j_call: TRBJ1-6; v_call: TRBV27; cdr3_aa: CASSLAPPNSPLHF; cdr3_nt: TGTGCCAGCAGTTTAGCGCCCCCCAATTCACCCCTCCACTTT
clone_size: few; d_call: TRBD1; j_call: TRBJ2-7; v_call: TRBV5-1; cdr3_aa: CASSLAGTVTGEQYF; cdr3_nt: TGCGCCAGCAGCTTGGCGGGGACAGTTACTGGGGAGCAGTACTTC
clone_size: few; d_call: TRBD1; j_call: TRBJ2-6; v_call: TRBV20-1; cdr3_aa: CSAQRDSVSGANVLTF; cdr3_nt: TGCAGTGCGCAACGGGACAGTGTCTCTGGGGCCAACGTCCTGACTTTC
clone_size: many; d_call: -; j_call: TRBJ1-1; v_call: TRBV7-3; cdr3_aa: CASSRDMNTEAFF; cdr3_nt: TGTGCCAGCAGCCGGGACATGAACACTGAAGCTTTCTTT
clone_size: -; d_call: -; j_call: TRBJ1-2; v_call: TRBV4-3; cdr3_aa: CASSQERQGPYGYTF; cdr3_nt: TGCGCCAGCAGCCAAGAGAGGCAGGGCCCATATGGCTACACCTTC
clone_size: -; d_call: -; j_call: TRBJ1-1; v_call: TRBV7-9; cdr3_aa: CASSLWTDGTEAFF; cdr3_nt: TGTGCCAGCAGCCTTTGGACAGATGGCACTGAAGCTTTCTTT
clone_size: few; d_call: TRBD1; j_call: TRBJ2-3; v_call: TRBV5-6; cdr3_aa: CASSKDRGQTDTQYF; cdr3_nt: TGTGCCAGCAGCAAGGACAGGGGGCAAACAGATACGCAGTATTTT
clone_size: many; d_call: TRBD1; j_call: TRBJ2-7; v_call: TRBV29-1; cdr3_aa: CSAGTGTYEQYF; cdr3_nt: TGCAGCGCTGGGACAGGGACCTACGAGCAGTACTTC
clone_size: -; d_call: -; j_call: TRBJ2-5; v_call: TRBV14; cdr3_aa: CASSQVVLGGNQETQYF; cdr3_nt: TGTGCCAGCAGCCAAGTAGTCTTGGGCGGAAATCAAGAGACCCAGTACTTC
clone_size: many; d_call: -; j_call: TRBJ2-5; v_call: TRBV28; cdr3_aa: CASSALGETQYF; cdr3_nt: TGTGCCAGCAGTGCTTTGGGCGAGACCCAGTACTTC
clone_size: many; d_call: TRBD1; j_call: TRBJ2-5; v_call: TRBV7-2; cdr3_aa: CASSSGQTETQYF; cdr3_nt: TGTGCCAGCAGCTCGGGACAGACGGAGACCCAGTACTTC
clone_size: -; d_call: TRBD1; j_call: TRBJ1-1; v_call: TRBV24-1; cdr3_aa: CATSTGDTEAFF; cdr3_nt: TGTGCCACCAGTACAGGGGACACTGAAGCTTTCTTT
clone_size: many; d_call: -; j_call: TRBJ2-3; v_call: TRBV20-1; cdr3_aa: CSARDLLDRADTQYF; cdr3_nt: TGCAGTGCTAGAGATTTGTTGGACAGAGCAGATACGCAGTATTTT
clone_size: -; d_call: -; j_call: TRBJ2-7; v_call: TRBV28; cdr3_aa: CASSLATSEQYF; cdr3_nt: TGTGCCAGCAGTTTAGCGACTTCCGAGCAGTACTTC
clone_size: few; d_call: -; j_call: TRBJ2-3; v_call: TRBV20-1; cdr3_aa: CSARMVDPDTQYF; cdr3_nt: TGCAGTGCTAGAATGGTGGATCCTGATACGCAGTATTTT
clone_size: few; d_call: -; j_call: TRBJ2-2; v_call: TRBV20-1; cdr3_aa: CSARVWSAGELFF; cdr3_nt: TGCAGTGCTAGAGTCTGGTCGGCCGGGGAGCTGTTTTTT
clone_size: few; d_call: -; j_call: TRBJ1-1; v_call: TRBV7-9; cdr3_aa: CASSLAGAENDEAFF; cdr3_nt: TGTGCCAGCAGCTTGGCAGGGGCGGAGAATGATGAAGCTTTCTTT
clone_size: few; d_call: -; j_call: TRBJ1-5; v_call: TRBV15; cdr3_aa: CATSRDPPGPQHF; cdr3_nt: TGTGCCACCAGCAGAGATCCACCCGGGCCCCAGCATTTT
clone_size: many; d_call: -; j_call: TRBJ2-5; v_call: TRBV28; cdr3_aa: CATHRPGLLKETQYF; cdr3_nt: TGTGCCACCCATCGTCCGGGTCTCCTAAAAGAGACCCAGTACTTC
clone_size: few; d_call: -; j_call: TRBJ2-6; v_call: TRBV5-5; cdr3_aa: CASSYRQSGANVLTF; cdr3_nt: TGTGCCAGCAGCTATCGACAGTCTGGGGCCAACGTCCTGACTTTC
clone_size: few; d_call: -; j_call: TRBJ1-5; v_call: TRBV7-9; cdr3_aa: CASSLGTERQPQHF; cdr3_nt: TGTGCCAGCAGCTTAGGGACGGAGAGACAGCCCCAGCATTTT
clone_size: -; d_call: -; j_call: TRBJ1-4; v_call: TRBV11-1; cdr3_aa: CASSLRLTATNEKLFF; cdr3_nt: TGTGCCAGCAGCTTACGTTTGACCGCAACTAATGAAAAACTGTTTTTT
clone_size: many; d_call: TRBD1; j_call: TRBJ2-7; v_call: TRBV11-2; cdr3_aa: CASSLGDRGRDEQYF; cdr3_nt: TGTGCCAGCAGCTTAGGTGACAGGGGGCGCGACGAGCAGTACTTC
clone_size: many; d_call: -; j_call: TRBJ1-3; v_call: TRBV12-3/TRBV12-4; cdr3_aa: CASRPRLSSGNTIYF; cdr3_nt: TGTGCCAGCAGGCCCAGGTTGAGCTCTGGAAACACCATATATTTT
clone_size: many; d_call: -; j_call: TRBJ2-7; v_call: TRBV7-2; cdr3_aa: CASSLASGGPEQYF; cdr3_nt: TGTGCCAGCAGCTTAGCATCGGGGGGCCCCGAGCAGTACTTC
clone_size: many; d_call: TRBD1; j_call: TRBJ2-5; v_call: TRBV2; cdr3_aa: CASSAGTGETQYF; cdr3_nt: TGTGCCAGCAGTGCCGGGACAGGGGAGACCCAGTACTTC
clone_size: -; d_call: -; j_call: TRBJ2-7; v_call: TRBV28; cdr3_aa: CASSLIGTSYEQYF; cdr3_nt: TGTGCCAGCAGTTTAATCGGGACGTCCTACGAGCAGTACTTC
clone_size: many; d_call: -; j_call: TRBJ1-4; v_call: TRBV6-1; cdr3_aa: CASRLGRRSEKLFF; cdr3_nt: TGTGCCAGCAGACTCGGGAGAAGAAGTGAAAAACTGTTTTTT
clone_size: many; d_call: -; j_call: TRBJ1-1; v_call: TRBV20-1; cdr3_aa: CSARDVPSVYTEAFF; cdr3_nt: TGCAGTGCTAGAGATGTCCCCTCTGTCTACACTGAAGCTTTCTTT
clone_size: few; d_call: TRBD1; j_call: TRBJ2-5; v_call: TRBV20-1; cdr3_aa: CSAGFLGQGKETQYF; cdr3_nt: TGCAGTGCTGGCTTCCTGGGACAGGGTAAAGAGACCCAGTACTTC